This T cell receptor (beta chain) was retrieved from a study of beta chain features in type 1 diabetes. This clone was seen only once. Expressed TCRB transcripts were sequenced because the isolated RNA had all been reverse transcribed beforehand. The method was immunoSEQ multiplex PCR; TCRdb's version includes in-frame clones alone and lacks a portion of them. Found here are hundreds of thousands of clones, roughly an eighth of them singletons; the top ten hold around 0.02%. A single heparinised draw of about 100 mL on average was taken per donor. The CDR3 has 13 amino acids. Trimming removed 6 bases from V and 1 base from J, with 9 bases in between. Germline V gene data show CDR1 as MNHEY and CDR2 as SVGAGI.

What was sequenced was naive CD4+ T cells from blood. The chain employs TRBV6-5 and TRBJ1-1; D gene uncertain. The clonotype comes from a man aged 18 to 35 in good health. This CDR3 reads CASSIQENTEAFF. The CDR3 nucleotides read TGTGCCAGCAGCATACAAGAGAACACTGAAGCTTTCTTT.